This TCR beta chain originates from a study of CD8+ T cells in alopecia areata (dated by TCRdb to the late 2010s). At the level of the whole study: Treated patients were enrolled in an open-label pilot trial of oral tofacitinib, 5 to 10 mg twice daily, for moderate-to-severe alopecia areata. RNA came from the PAXgene miRNA kit for fixed scalp, the miRNeasy kit for PBMCs, and the RNeasy kit for mouse skin. Tofacitinib-treated patients had biopsies at baseline and at 4 and 24 weeks of treatment, with a later scalp biopsy in several patients. Clonality in the scalp was compared among normal scalp (n=4), patchy alopecia areata scalp (n=8), and alopecia totalis/universalis scalp (n=8). The SALT score, which quantifies the percentage of affected scalp surface area, was used to measure disease severity in treated patients. Amplification of TCRbeta CDR3 regions was done by immunoSEQ multiplex PCR using 35 Vbeta forward primers and 13 Jbeta reverse primers. On the human side, TCRbeta sequencing was run on scalp tissue and on sorted CD4+ and CD8+ peripheral blood T cells from healthy controls and from alopecia areata patients with either patchy or totalis/universalis disease. Patients stayed on tofacitinib for 6 to 18 months and then had 6 months of follow-up off drug so that delayed response and recurrence could be assessed. In both human patients and the C3H/HeJ mouse model, the study applied high-throughput TCRbeta sequencing to look at T cell clonal expansion in alopecia areata.

This specimen's time point label, per the study, means: less than 25 weeks on oral tofacitinib. Interpreted using the paper, the treatment or condition label stands for: oral pan-JAK inhibitor, 5-10 mg twice daily. Lesional scalp punch biopsies and peripheral blood were obtained from alopecia areata patients. After PBMCs were isolated by density centrifugation and stained for CD3, CD4 and CD8, a FACSAria was used to sort CD4+ and CD8+ T cells. Libraries were prepared through the immunoSEQ multiplex PCR assay. To provide template for TCR sequencing, every sample had RNA extracted and reverse transcribed into cDNA. First-strand cDNA was synthesized with SuperScript III using a 2:1 mix of oligo-dT and random hexamers. A synthetic immune receptor repertoire was used to measure amplification bias, and any remaining bias was corrected computationally. Under the source paper's analysis protocol: After raw reads were preprocessed to remove errors, the CDR3 was defined following IMGT conventions as running from the conserved cysteine to phenylalanine. Clonality was computed by normalizing Shannon entropy by log2 of the number of productive unique TCRs and subtracting the result from 1. Whether each scalp clone was CD4 or CD8 was inferred by checking scalp TCRbeta sequences against the CD4 and CD8 repertoires from sorted blood. This is the immuneACCESS table as TCRdb keeps it, with only in-frame sequences that have V and J called. A part of the clones is gone; compared with another copy, unresolved V genes explain less than half, and the rest is unexplained. The V and J calls and clone size are taken from that table; D and trimming were inferred from the DNA. This sample gives about 200,000 clones in total; roughly 60% of them show up just once. Clones ranked in the top ten supply about 0.94% of the sample.

General study outcomes and caveats: Unlike mouse skin, which is dominated by gammadelta T cells, normal human skin has resident alphabeta T cells that are also sequenced, and this complicates analysis of the scalp TCR repertoire. Because the treated cohort was small and included a single nonresponder, larger studies are needed to assess links between baseline CD8+ expansion and response. Many expanded lesional clones were found to persist in scalp and blood during tofacitinib treatment, and relapse after treatment cessation may be partly explained by this persistence. Shared TCR sequences between patients were less evident than in mice, which may be partly attributable to HLA diversity in the patient population. With tofacitinib, both scalp clonality and the number of expanded CD8+ clones among the top 100 scalp clones went down significantly. Higher clonality and more expanded CD8+ clones were observed in lesional scalp than in normal scalp, particularly in alopecia totalis/universalis, a finding suggestive of antigenic drive.

Comments on this clone: Its specific antigen is unknown. Base qualities were left out, and no much larger clone turns up one base away.

V is pared back by 1 base and J by 5 bases, with 11 bases lying between the germline termini. CDR1 and CDR2 are read off the germline V gene (reference sequence) as SEHNR and FQNEAQ. Including the terminal cysteine and phenylalanine, the CDR3 comprises 14 residues. Only the CDR3 region is kept as DNA, spanning 42 bases read in frame from base 1. Sequenced material: CD4+ T cells sorted from blood, taken at week 24, from a patient treated with tofacitinib. The chain links TRBV7-9 with TRBJ2-5; TRBD1 is possibly the D segment (6 matching bases). This sequence originates from a human donor with alopecia areata. Here the CDR3 is given as CASSLGTGSETQYF. The bases are TGTGCCAGCAGCTTAGGAACAGGGAGCGAGACCCAGTACTTC.